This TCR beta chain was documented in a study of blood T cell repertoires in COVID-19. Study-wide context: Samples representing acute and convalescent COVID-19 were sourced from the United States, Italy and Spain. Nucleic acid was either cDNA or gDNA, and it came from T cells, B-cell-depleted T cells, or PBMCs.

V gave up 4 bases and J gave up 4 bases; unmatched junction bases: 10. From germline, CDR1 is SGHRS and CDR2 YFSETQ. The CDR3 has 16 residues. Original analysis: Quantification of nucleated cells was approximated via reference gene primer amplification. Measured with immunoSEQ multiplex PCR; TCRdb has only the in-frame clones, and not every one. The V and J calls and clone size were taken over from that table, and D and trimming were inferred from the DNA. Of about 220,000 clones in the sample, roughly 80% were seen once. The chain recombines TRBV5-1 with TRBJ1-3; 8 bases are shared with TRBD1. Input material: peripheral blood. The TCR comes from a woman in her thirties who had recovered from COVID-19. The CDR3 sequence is CASSPYRTGNGNTIYF. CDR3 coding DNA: TGCGCCAGCAGCCCGTACCGGACAGGGAACGGAAACACCATATATTTT. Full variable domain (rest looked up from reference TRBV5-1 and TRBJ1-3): KAGVTQTPRYLIKTRGQQVTLSCSPISGHRSVSWYQQTPGQGLQFLFEYFSETQRNKGNFPGRFSGRQFSNSRSEMNVSTLELGDSALYLCASSPYRTGNGNTIYFGEGSWLTVV.